Below, 22 T cell receptor beta chains from the same sample are listed, as sequenced in a study of long-term antiretroviral therapy in people with HIV. At survey level, the immunoSEQ assay was run in its v3.0 version. The repertoire was sequenced with immunoSEQ multiplex PCR; TCRdb's copy has only in-frame clones and lacks some. The profile covers tens of thousands of clones, with about 93% appearing a single time and about 6.4% taken by the ten largest. The material sequenced was unsorted PBMCs, taken almost 6.7 years after starting antiretroviral therapy. The origin of the receptors is a middle-aged woman with HIV.

This rearrangement joins TRBV19 to TRBJ1-3; D remains unclear. The V and J ends lost 3 bases and 9 bases respectively, with 9 bases between them. The CDR3 sequence is 12 residues long. From germline, CDR1 is LNHDA and CDR2 SQIVND (reference sequence). CDR3 sequence: CASSMERTTIYF. The CDR3 nucleotides read TGTGCCAGTAGTATGGAACGAACCACCATATATTTT. Based on the CDR3 plus reference TRBV19 and TRBJ1-3, the full variable domain is DGGITQSPKYLFRKEGQNVTLSCEQNLNHDAMYWYRQDPGQGLRLIYYSQIVNDFQKGDIAEGYSVSREKKESFPLTVTSAQKNPTAFYLCASSMERTTIYFGEGSWLTVV.

The table lists this clone with a count of one. This chain uses TRBV19 with TRBJ1-6; 12 nucleotides agree with TRBD1. Trimming cost V 5 bases and J 7 bases; bases outside gene matches: 3. Per the germline V gene, CDR1 is LNHDA and CDR2 is SQIVND (reference sequence). This CDR3 is 15 amino acids long. The CDR3 DNA follows: TGTGCCAGTAGTCTCGGGACAGGGGGCAATTCACCCCTCCACTTT. Its translation is CASSLGTGGNSPLHF.

The chain employs TRBV5-1 and TRBJ1-6; D is possibly TRBD1 (5 bases). The V and J ends lost 6 bases and 3 bases respectively, with 16 bases between them. The CDR3 covers 16 residues. Germline-derived CDR1 and CDR2 are SGHRS and YFSETQ. The CDR3 region has the DNA TGCGCCAGCAAGTCCGGGGGTCGAGGCTATAATTCACCCCTCCACTTT. It is translated as CASKSGGRGYNSPLHF.

The V and J genes are TRBV5-5 and TRBJ1-1; unclear D gene. Trimming removed 0 bases at V and 2 bases at J, with 8 bases between. The CDR3 consists of 14 residues. From germline, CDR1 is SGHKS and CDR2 YYEKEE (reference sequence). The CDR3 protein is CASSLEGYNTEAFF. The CDR3 DNA follows: TGTGCCAGCAGCTTGGAAGGATATAACACTGAAGCTTTCTTT.

This clone was found once. The J gene is TRBJ2-3, the V gene TRBV19; D may be TRBD2 (7 bases). V lost 2 bases and J lost 7, with 22 bases in between. Germline loops: CDR1 LNHDA, CDR2 SQIVND (reference sequence). CDR3 length: 17 amino acids. As DNA, the CDR3 is TGTGCCAGTAGTATAAATGGGGGGGCCCACCTTAGTAATACGCAGTATTTT. Its protein product is CASSINGGAHLSNTQYF. The full variable domain, with the rest looked up from reference TRBV19 and TRBJ2-3, is DGGITQSPKYLFRKEGQNVTLSCEQNLNHDAMYWYRQDPGQGLRLIYYSQIVNDFQKGDIAEGYSVSREKKESFPLTVTSAQKNPTAFYLCASSINGGAHLSNTQYFGPGTRLTVL.

The J gene is TRBJ1-6, the V gene TRBV27; D remains unclear. The germline V and J ends were trimmed by 3 bases and 8 bases, with 11 bases remaining between them. The CDR3 runs to 14 residues. Germline V gene lookup returns CDR1 MNHEY and CDR2 SMNVEV (reference sequence). CDR3 in DNA: TGTGCCAGCAGTTTGGGCGAGTACTATTCACCCCTCCACTTT. Its translation: CASSLGEYYSPLHF.

The V and J genes are TRBV27 and TRBJ1-1, with D maybe TRBD1 (5 bases). Trimming cost V 8 bases and J 1 base, with 14 bases left between them. This CDR3 comprises 14 residues. Germline V gene data show CDR1 as MNHEY and CDR2 as SMNVEV (reference sequence). The DNA of the CDR3 is TGTGCCAGCCGTCTGGGGCCGGGGAACACTGAAGCTTTCTTT. It codes for CASRLGPGNTEAFF.

The chain uses TRBV2 and TRBJ1-4; possibly TRBD1 for D (5 bases). Trimming took off 3 bases at V and 3 bases at J, with 8 bases between the two ends. CDR3 length equals 14 residues. Germline CDR1 is SNHLY and CDR2 is FYNNEI. The DNA of the CDR3 is TGTGCCAGCAGTGACGGACAAGCTAATGAAAAACTGTTTTTT. It codes for CASSDGQANEKLFF.

CDR3 DNA: TGTGCCAGCAGCTTAGAACCAGCGGGGGCCCCGGGGGCCCAGTACTTC. This codes for CASSLEPAGAPGAQYF. V is TRBV7-8 and J is TRBJ2-5, with 8 bases fitting TRBD2. The V segment lost 1 base and the J segment 9 bases; nucleotides outside the gene matches: 13. The CDR3 runs to 16 residues. Germline V gene data show CDR1 as SGHVS and CDR2 as FQNEAQ.

This clone was seen a few times. The V call is TRBV20-1, the J call TRBJ1-2; D might be TRBD1 (5 bases). CDR3 size: 11 residues. Germline V CDR1 and CDR2: DFQATT, SNEGSKA (reference sequence). V lost 2 bases and J 12 bases, leaving 13 bases between the germline ends. The CDR3 DNA sequence: TGCAGTGCTAGACGGGGCAGGGAGCACACCTTC. It specifies CSARRGREHTF.

V gene TRBV11-3 combines with J gene TRBJ2-1; perhaps TRBD1 as D (6 bases). Deletions cut 3 bases from V and 8 bases from J, with 14 bases between. Germline CDR1 is SGHNT and CDR2 is YENEEA. CDR3 size: 14 residues. CDR3 nucleotides: TGTGCCAGCAGCTTTTTAGGGGGTGGGGATGAGCAGTTCTTC. Its protein product is CASSFLGGGDEQFF. The variable domain in full, completed from reference TRBV11-3 and TRBJ2-1, reads EAGVVQSPRYKIIEKKQPVAFWCNPISGHNTLYWYLQNLGQGPELLIRYENEEAVDDSQLPKDRFSAERLKGVDSTLKIQPAELGDSAVYLCASSFLGGGDEQFFGPGTRLTVL.

The chain employs TRBV10-2 and TRBJ2-7; D ambiguous. The CDR3 contains 12 residues. Trimming shortened V by 3 bases and J by 6 bases, and 9 bases separated the two germline ends. Germline V lookup: CDR1 WSHSY, CDR2 SAAADI. This CDR3 reads CASSDLRVEQYF. The CDR3 DNA is TGCGCCAGCAGTGACCTCCGCGTCGAGCAGTACTTC.

The V gene is TRBV2, the J gene TRBJ2-5, with TRBD2 matching over 13 bases. The V segment lost 6 bases and the J segment 5 bases; nucleotides outside the gene matches: 3. The length of the CDR3 is 14 residues. Germline values: CDR1 SNHLY, CDR2 FYNNEI. In nucleotides, the CDR3 is TGTGCCAGCAGAACTAGCGGGGGGGCGGAGACCCAGTACTTC. It codes for CASRTSGGAETQYF.

The CDR3 here is CASSESFDRNQETQYF. The CDR3 DNA sequence: TGCGCCAGCAGTGAGTCGTTCGACAGGAACCAAGAGACCCAGTACTTC. The chain carries TRBV10-1 and TRBJ2-5; maybe TRBD1 (6 bases). The V end was cut by 0 bases, the J end by 0 bases, with 11 bases between. This CDR3 comprises 16 residues. Germline lookup yields CDR1 WNHNN and CDR2 SYGVQD (reference sequence).

The chain carries TRBV30 and TRBJ1-1; D is ambiguous. With 1 base removed from V and 3 bases from J, the gap between germline ends came to 9 bases. There are 13 residues in the CDR3. In germline, CDR1 is GTSNPN, CDR2 SVGIG (reference sequence). The CDR3 sequence is CAWSGSYYTEAFF. Written as DNA, the CDR3 is TGTGCCTGGAGTGGTTCATACTACACTGAAGCTTTCTTT. The full variable domain, in which reference TRBV30 and TRBJ1-1 provide the parts outside the CDR3, is SQTIHQWPATLVQPVGSPLSLECTVEGTSNPNLYWYRQAAGRGLQLLFYSVGIGQISSEVPQNLSASRPQDRQFILSSKKLLLSDSGFYLCAWSGSYYTEAFFGQGTRLTVV.

This clone was seen once. The V and J genes are TRBV2 and TRBJ2-7; 7 bases match TRBD2. This CDR3 spans 13 amino acids. The V gene's germline CDR1 is SNHLY and CDR2 FYNNEI. V lost 7 bases to trimming and J lost 3 bases; unmatched junction nucleotides: 6. The DNA of the CDR3 is TGTGCCAGCACTCCAGCGGGAAGCTACGAGCAGTACTTC. Amino acids: CASTPAGSYEQYF.

The chain uses TRBV7-9 and TRBJ1-2, with D unclear. Germline V gives CDR1 SEHNR, CDR2 FQNEAQ (reference sequence). The V and J ends lost 1 base and 4 bases respectively, with 13 bases between them. This CDR3 spans 15 amino acids. CDR3 sequence: CASSLGAVLGYGYTF. The CDR3 DNA sequence: TGTGCCAGCAGCTTAGGAGCCGTCCTTGGCTATGGCTACACCTTC.

This chain joins TRBV18 and TRBJ1-4; the match to TRBD1 covers 10 bases. This CDR3 has 14 amino acids. Germline V gives CDR1 KGHSH, CDR2 LQKENI. V lost 6 bases and J lost 6; bases outside the gene matches: 4. CDR3 nucleotide sequence: TGTGCCAGCTCCATAGGGACAGGGGATGAAAAACTGTTTTTT. It yields the protein CASSIGTGDEKLFF.

This sequence joins TRBV5-1 and TRBJ2-7, with 7 bases that match TRBD1. The length of the CDR3 is 14 residues. Germline values: CDR1 SGHRS, CDR2 YFSETQ. Trimming at V came to 3 bases and at J to 0 bases, leaving 3 bases not matched to a gene. The CDR3 bases are TGCGCCAGCAGCTATACAGGGGACTCCTACGAGCAGTACTTC. Protein product: CASSYTGDSYEQYF.

The V call is TRBV7-2, the J call TRBJ1-6; D is perhaps TRBD1 (6 bases). Germline V CDR1 and CDR2: SGHTA, FQGNSA. This CDR3 spans 18 amino acids. The germline V and J ends were trimmed by 5 bases and 10 bases, with 27 bases remaining between them. The CDR3 nucleotides are TGTGCCAGCAGCCCTTCTGGGGTCACCGCGGGGGCAGGCTCACCCCTCCACTTT. Residues: CASSPSGVTAGAGSPLHF.

This clone showed up just once. The V gene is TRBV2, the J gene TRBJ2-7, with a tentative D call TRBD2 (6 bases). Trimming pared 8 bases from V and 3 bases from J, leaving 23 bases between. CDR1 SNHLY and CDR2 FYNNEI come from the germline V gene. The length of the CDR3 is 16 residues. The CDR3 DNA reads TGTGCCAGCCGAACCCAGGAGGGGCTGGGGGACTACGAGCAGTACTTC. Translation gives CASRTQEGLGDYEQYF. The full variable domain, its missing parts supplied by reference TRBV2 and TRBJ2-7, is EPEVTQTPSHQVTQMGQEVILRCVPISNHLYFYWYRQILGQKVEFLVSFYNNEISEKSEIFDDQFSVERPDGSNFTLKIRSTKLEDSAMYFCASRTQEGLGDYEQYFGPGTRLTVT.

The chain links TRBV19 to TRBJ2-2; D gene ambiguous. The ends were cut back, 3 bases at V and 5 bases at J, with 7 bases in the middle. The length of the CDR3 is 13 residues. The V gene's germline CDR1 is LNHDA and CDR2 SQIVND (reference sequence). CDR3 sequence reads: CASSIQRTGELFF. The CDR3 DNA follows: TGTGCCAGTAGTATCCAAAGGACCGGGGAGCTGTTTTTT.